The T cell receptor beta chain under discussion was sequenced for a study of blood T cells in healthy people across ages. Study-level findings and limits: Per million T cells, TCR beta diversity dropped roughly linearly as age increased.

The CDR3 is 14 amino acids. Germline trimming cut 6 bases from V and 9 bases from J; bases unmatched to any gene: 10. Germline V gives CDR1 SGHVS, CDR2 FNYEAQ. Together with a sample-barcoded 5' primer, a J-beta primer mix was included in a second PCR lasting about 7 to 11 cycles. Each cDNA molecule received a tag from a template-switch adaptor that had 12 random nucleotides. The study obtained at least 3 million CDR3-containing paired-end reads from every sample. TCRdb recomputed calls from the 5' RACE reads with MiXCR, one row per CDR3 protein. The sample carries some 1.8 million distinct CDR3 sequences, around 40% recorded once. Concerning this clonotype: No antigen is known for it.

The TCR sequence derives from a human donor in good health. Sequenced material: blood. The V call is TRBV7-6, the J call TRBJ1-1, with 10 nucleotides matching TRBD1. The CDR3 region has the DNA TGTGCCAGCAGGAGAGACAGGGGGCAAGGTAAAGCTTTCTTT. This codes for CASRRDRGQGKAFF.